This T cell receptor beta chain derives from a study of T cell responses to AZD1222 COVID-19 vaccine. The table came from immunoSEQ multiplex PCR; TCRdb's copy has only in-frame clones and leaves some out. Seen here are about 180,000 clones, 80% to 90% observed once, and the top ten hold roughly 0.49%. Germline V gives CDR1 SGHRS, CDR2 YFSETQ. J lost 3 bases, V lost 3 bases, and 4 bases had no gene match. This CDR3 contains 14 residues. The chain recombines TRBV5-1 with TRBJ2-5, with TRBD2 identical over 8 bases. This TCR came from an adult in good health. This sample comprised peripheral blood, obtained on day 0 of AZD1222 vaccination. CDR3 in DNA: TGCGCCAGCAGCTCGGGTAGCGGGAAAGAGACCCAGTACTTC. This translates into CASSSGSGKETQYF.